This section outlines one T cell receptor beta chain sequence together with its context. Its specificity is unknown. The ends were cut back, 2 bases at V and 0 bases at J, with 7 bases in the middle. The germline CDR1 and CDR2 sequences are SGHTA and FQGNSA. The CDR3 covers 14 residues. The sample is drawn from a study of T cell responses to AZD1222 COVID-19 vaccine. Overall study findings and caveats: Among AZD1222 vaccinees, only six were seropositive at baseline. In a largely white British group with more females than males, clonal diversity was possibly underestimated. Of spike-specific TCRs, nearly half reportedly target regions left unmutated in variants. Spike-specific TCR breadth and depth grew following two AZD1222 doses.

TCRdb keeps only in-frame clones here, not all; method: immunoSEQ multiplex PCR. The sample shows about 140,000 clones, around 90% of them seen only once. Specimen: peripheral blood, collected on day 0 of AZD1222 vaccination. The genes are TRBV7-2 and TRBJ1-1; the D is unclear. The receptor comes from an adult in good health. The CDR3, as DNA: TGTGCCAGCAGCTTATCGCAGTTGAACACTGAAGCTTTCTTT. Encoded protein: CASSLSQLNTEAFF.